This T cell receptor (beta chain) was profiled in a study of shared clonotypes between healthy human individuals. Study overall: The donor pool was made up of two women and three men aged 18 to 49.

CDR1 and CDR2 (germline): SEHNR, FQNEAQ (reference sequence). V lost 0 bases and J 5 bases, leaving 8 bases between the germline ends. The CDR3 is 14 amino acids. Study outcomes and limitations: For naive CD4 cells, 4.5% to 6.5% of clonotypes were shared across a handful of donors.

As for this clone: Its antigen remains unidentified. Other DNA sequences of this sample code for an identical CDR3.

Naive CD8 cells were CD45RO-negative, positively selected for CCR7, excluding terminally differentiated effector memory CD45RA+ cells. Every subset's genomic DNA went evenly onto several immunoSEQ plates. Sequencing was performed with immunoSEQ multiplex PCR; in TCRdb, only in-frame clones are kept and a portion is missing. This table holds millions of clones, 85% to 95% found once. The sequenced sample was naive CD8+ T cells from PBMCs. The receptor was derived from a man aged 18 to 30 in good health. Some clones in this sample may be carry-over from other donors' samples. The chain links TRBV7-9 to TRBJ2-1; D may be TRBD2 (5 bases). CDR3 amino acids: CASSLALAHNEQFF. The CDR3 bases are TGTGCCAGCAGCTTAGCGCTAGCCCACAATGAGCAGTTCTTC.